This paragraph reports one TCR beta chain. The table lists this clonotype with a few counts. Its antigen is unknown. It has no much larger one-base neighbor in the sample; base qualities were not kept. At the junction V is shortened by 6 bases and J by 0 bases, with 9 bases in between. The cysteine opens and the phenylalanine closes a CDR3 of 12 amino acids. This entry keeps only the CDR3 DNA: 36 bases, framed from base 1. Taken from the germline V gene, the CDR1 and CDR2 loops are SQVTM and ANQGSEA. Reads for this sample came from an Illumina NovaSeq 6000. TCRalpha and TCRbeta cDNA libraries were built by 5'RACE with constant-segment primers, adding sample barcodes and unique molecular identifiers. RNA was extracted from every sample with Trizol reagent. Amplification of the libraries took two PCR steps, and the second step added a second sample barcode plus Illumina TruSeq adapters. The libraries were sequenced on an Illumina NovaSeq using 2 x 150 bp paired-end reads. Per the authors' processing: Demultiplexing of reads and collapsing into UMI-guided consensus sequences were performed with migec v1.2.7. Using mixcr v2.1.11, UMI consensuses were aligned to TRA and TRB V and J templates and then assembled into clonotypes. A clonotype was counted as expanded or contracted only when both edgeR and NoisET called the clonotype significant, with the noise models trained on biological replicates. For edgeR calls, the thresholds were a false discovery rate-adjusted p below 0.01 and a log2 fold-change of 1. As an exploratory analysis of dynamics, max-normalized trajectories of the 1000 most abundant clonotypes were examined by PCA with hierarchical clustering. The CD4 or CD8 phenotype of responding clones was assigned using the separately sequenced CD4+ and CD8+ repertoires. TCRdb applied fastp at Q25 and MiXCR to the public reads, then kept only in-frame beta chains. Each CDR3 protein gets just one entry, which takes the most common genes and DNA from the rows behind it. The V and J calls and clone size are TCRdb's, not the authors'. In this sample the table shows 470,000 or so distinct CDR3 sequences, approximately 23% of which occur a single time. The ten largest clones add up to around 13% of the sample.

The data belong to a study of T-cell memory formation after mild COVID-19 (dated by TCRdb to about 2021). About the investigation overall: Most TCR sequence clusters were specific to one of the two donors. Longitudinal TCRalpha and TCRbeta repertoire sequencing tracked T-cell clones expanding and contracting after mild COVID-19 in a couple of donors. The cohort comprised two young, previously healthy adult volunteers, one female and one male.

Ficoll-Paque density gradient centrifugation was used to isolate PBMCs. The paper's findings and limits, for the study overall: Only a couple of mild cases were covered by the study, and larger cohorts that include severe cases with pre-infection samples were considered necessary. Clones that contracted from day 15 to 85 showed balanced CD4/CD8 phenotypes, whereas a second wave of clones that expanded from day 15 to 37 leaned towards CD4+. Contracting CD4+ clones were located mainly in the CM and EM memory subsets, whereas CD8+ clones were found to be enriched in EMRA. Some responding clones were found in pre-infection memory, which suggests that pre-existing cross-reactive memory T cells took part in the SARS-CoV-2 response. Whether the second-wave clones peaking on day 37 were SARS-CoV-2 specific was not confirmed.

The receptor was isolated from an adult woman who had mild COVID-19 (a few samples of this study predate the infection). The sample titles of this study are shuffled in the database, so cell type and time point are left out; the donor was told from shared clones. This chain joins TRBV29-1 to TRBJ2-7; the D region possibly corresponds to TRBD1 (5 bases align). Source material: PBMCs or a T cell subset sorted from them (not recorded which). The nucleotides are TGCAGCGTCAGGGTTAGCTCCTACGAGCAGTACTTC. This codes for CSVRVSSYEQYF.